This entry features one T cell receptor (beta chain) sequence. No antigen is known for it. The sample belongs to a study of T-cell memory formation after mild COVID-19. Study-wide points: CD4+ clones that contracted lay mainly in CM and EM; CD8+ ones lay in EMRA. Pre-infection memory harbored some responding clones, suggesting cross-reactive memory joined. Among clones contracting day 15 to 85, CD4/CD8 was balanced, whereas later expanders leaned CD4+.

One entry per CDR3 protein results from TCRdb running MiXCR on the 5' RACE reads. Of about 600,000 distinct CDR3 sequences detected, roughly 22% appear once; the ten largest clones hold roughly 9.1%. Sequencing was performed on PBMCs or a T cell subset sorted from them (not recorded which). This TCR was sampled from an adult woman who had mild COVID-19 (a few samples of this study predate the infection). Cell type and time point are not known.

The CDR3 loop is CASSFTSQGNSPLHF. The DNA for the CDR3 is TGTGCCAGCAGCTTCACCTCACAGGGGAATTCACCCCTCCACTTT. This chain links TRBV7-2 with TRBJ1-6; 7 bases fit TRBD1. The CDR3 has 15 residues. J lost 7 bases, V lost 3 bases, and 6 bases had no gene match. Germline V gives CDR1 SGHTA, CDR2 FQGNSA.